This entry lists 31 T cell receptor beta chains sequenced from one sample in a study of T cells expressing NK-cell markers. TCRdb reanalyzed the 5' RACE reads and collapses them to one entry per CDR3 protein, without DNA. This repertoire includes about 140,000 distinct CDR3 sequences. The specimen was blood T cells: a sorted CD56 or NKG2C T cell subset, CD4+ or CD8+ T cells, or bulk PBMC T cells (not recorded which). The origin of the receptors is a man aged 18 to 30 in good health.

V usage is TRBV27 and J usage is TRBJ2-3; the TCRdb D gene call, TRBD1, has no DNA to confirm it. The CDR3 sequence is 14 residues long. Germline V gene lookup returns CDR1 MNHEY and CDR2 SMNVEV (reference sequence). This CDR3 reads CASSSLSLADTQYF.

The chain employs TRBV27 and TRBJ1-1; without DNA, the TCRdb call of TRBD1 cannot be checked. There are 15 residues in the CDR3. Germline V gives CDR1 MNHEY, CDR2 SMNVEV (reference sequence). The CDR3 loop is CASSPGTGPNTEAFF.

The chain employs TRBV27 and TRBJ2-5; TCRdb proposes TRBD1, but this gene call is untestable without DNA. Germline lookup yields CDR1 MNHEY and CDR2 SMNVEV (reference sequence). This CDR3 is 18 amino acids long. The CDR3: CASSLDAPGRPKSETQYF.

The chain links TRBV15 to TRBJ2-1; TCRdb returns TRBD2, unconfirmable since there is no DNA. The CDR3 loop spans 14 amino acids. Germline CDR1 and CDR2: LNHNV and YYDKDF (reference sequence). The CDR3: CATSGGTSANEQFF.

CDR3: CASSQDYSGLDTQYF. This chain uses TRBV4-3 with TRBJ2-3. The germline gives CDR1 LGHNA, CDR2 YSLEER. The CDR3 has 15 residues.

This chain connects TRBV4-1 to TRBJ1-4. The CDR3 is made up of 16 amino acids. Germline lookup yields CDR1 MGHRA and CDR2 YSYEKL. The CDR3 region is CASSQEIGITNEKLFF.

V and J are TRBV5-6 and TRBJ2-1; the D call of TRBD1 rests on TCRdb alone, since no DNA is present to check it. The germline V gene encodes CDR1 SGHDT and CDR2 YYEEEE. The CDR3 spans 18 residues. The CDR3 sequence is CASSLAGTAPLSFNEQFF.

V gene TRBV6-5 combines with J gene TRBJ2-2; TCRdb reports TRBD1, a call that lacks DNA to check it against. CDR1 MNHEY and CDR2 SVGAGI come from the germline V gene. This CDR3 has 16 amino acids. CDR3 in amino acids: CASSYWPGQGTGELFF.

The V gene is TRBV18, the J gene TRBJ1-2. Per germline, CDR1 KGHSH and CDR2 LQKENI. The CDR3 covers 13 residues. CDR3 sequence reads: CASSTTENYGYTF.

This chain uses TRBV12-3 or TRBV12-4 with TRBJ2-5; TCRdb indicates TRBD1, and absent DNA this call remains unverified. The CDR3 spans 15 residues. The CDR3 sequence: CASSLAGAFEETQYF.

The V call is TRBV7-6, the J call TRBJ2-5; TCRdb selects TRBD1, and the lack of DNA leaves this call unchecked. The CDR3 loop spans 16 amino acids. Germline CDR1 and CDR2: SGHVS and FNYEAQ. The CDR3 reads CASSLMGQGLQETQYF.

CDR3: CASSLTDPSTDTQYF. This chain joins TRBV4-1 and TRBJ2-3. Germline-derived CDR1 and CDR2 are MGHRA and YSYEKL. The CDR3 has 15 residues.

The chain couples TRBV27 to TRBJ2-7; TCRdb names TRBD1, which stays unverified in the absence of DNA. The CDR3 has 15 residues. Germline CDR1 and CDR2: MNHEY and SMNVEV (reference sequence). The CDR3 loop is CASSSGQGLAYEQYF.

The J gene is TRBJ2-3, the V gene TRBV29-1; absent DNA, TCRdb's TRBD1 call cannot be checked. This CDR3 is 13 amino acids long. The germline V gene encodes CDR1 SQVTM and CDR2 ANQGSEA. CDR3 loop: CSARQGRTDTQYF.

This chain joins TRBV20-1 and TRBJ2-7; with no DNA, the TCRdb D assignment of TRBD2 cannot be verified. Germline V lookup: CDR1 DFQATT, CDR2 SNEGSKA (reference sequence). This CDR3 has 15 amino acids. The CDR3 here is CSARDPLASGYEQYF.

V and J are TRBV6-5 and TRBJ1-5; TCRdb outputs TRBD1, but without DNA this stays unchecked. The CDR3 consists of 13 residues. Looked up from germline, CDR1 is MNHEY and CDR2 is SVGAGI. Here the CDR3 reads CASSYSPTVPQHF.

The chain links TRBV5-5 to TRBJ1-5. Germline V gene data show CDR1 as SGHKS and CDR2 as YYEKEE (reference sequence). This CDR3 has 14 amino acids. The CDR3 sequence: CASSLSHSNQPQHF.

This chain joins TRBV7-9 and TRBJ1-4. CDR3 length: 14 amino acids. The germline V gene has CDR1 SEHNR and CDR2 FQNEAQ (reference sequence). This CDR3 is CASSLVESNEKLFF.

This chain connects TRBV12-3 or TRBV12-4 to TRBJ2-7. The CDR3 contains 14 residues. The CDR3 spells CASSLTESSYEQYF.

V and J are TRBV6-5 and TRBJ2-1; TCRdb gives TRBD1 as the D gene, but with no DNA this cannot be confirmed. CDR1 and CDR2 from the germline V gene are MNHEY and SVGAGI. This CDR3 is 13 amino acids long. CDR3 protein: CASSLKGGNEQFF.

The chain links TRBV3-1 to TRBJ2-7; TCRdb lists TRBD1, though no DNA is available to test this call. The CDR3 is made up of 15 amino acids. Per germline, CDR1 LGHDT and CDR2 YNNKEL (reference sequence). The CDR3: CASSPGRRFSYEQYF.

The chain carries TRBV3-1 and TRBJ2-1; TCRdb lists TRBD1, though no DNA is available to test this call. CDR3 length: 16 residues. Germline CDR1 LGHDT, CDR2 YNNKEL (reference sequence). The CDR3 loop is CASTVPVESSYNEQFF.

The V call is TRBV28, the J call TRBJ2-7; checking the TCRdb D call of TRBD2 is not possible without DNA. CDR3 length equals 16 residues. In germline, CDR1 is MDHEN, CDR2 SYDVKM. This chain's CDR3 is CASSHNLGTSYNEQYF. The full variable domain, rest sourced from reference TRBV28 and TRBJ2-7, is DVKVTQSSRYLVKRTGEKVFLECVQDMDHENMFWYRQDPGLGLRLIYFSYDVKMKEKGDIPEGYSVSREKKERFSLILESASTNQTSMYLCASSHNLGTSYNEQYFGPGTRLTVT.

This chain uses TRBV28 with TRBJ2-3; TCRdb gives TRBD1 as the D gene, but with no DNA this cannot be confirmed. The germline V gene encodes CDR1 MDHEN and CDR2 SYDVKM. This CDR3 is built from 15 residues. CDR3 protein: CASTSGGGPADTQYF.

This chain connects TRBV5-1 to TRBJ1-1. The germline CDR1 and CDR2 sequences are SGHRS and YFSETQ. CDR3 length: 18 amino acids. CDR3 amino acids: CASSSYDPDIPPFVEAFF.

V gene TRBV5-1 combines with J gene TRBJ2-1. Germline V gene data show CDR1 as SGHRS and CDR2 as YFSETQ. The CDR3 covers 17 residues. The CDR3 sequence: CASSLSRAKSSYNEQFF.

The V gene is TRBV3-1, the J gene TRBJ2-1; the D call from TCRdb, TRBD1, cannot be confirmed without DNA. Germline V lookup: CDR1 LGHDT, CDR2 YNNKEL (reference sequence). The CDR3 consists of 15 residues. The CDR3 region is CASRRDPGAYNEQFF.

The rearrangement links TRBV19 to TRBJ1-1; without DNA, the TCRdb call of TRBD1 cannot be checked. Germline V lookup: CDR1 LNHDA, CDR2 SQIVND (reference sequence). The CDR3 covers 16 residues. The CDR3 reads CASSLYSGGPNSEAFF.

The chain employs TRBV4-1 and TRBJ2-5; TCRdb's D call, TRBD2, is unchecked because there is no DNA. The germline V gene has CDR1 MGHRA and CDR2 YSYEKL. The CDR3 loop spans 16 amino acids. The CDR3: CASSQEATTFGGAQYF.

The V gene is TRBV7-8, the J gene TRBJ2-1. CDR3 length: 16 amino acids. CDR1 SGHVS and CDR2 FQNEAQ come from the germline V gene. The CDR3 spells CASSLAPMTDYNEQFF.

The genes are TRBV29-1 and TRBJ2-1; the TCRdb call, TRBD1, lacks DNA for checking. The germline V gene has CDR1 SQVTM and CDR2 ANQGSEA. The CDR3 is 19 amino acids. This CDR3 reads CSVDPLLAGDVAGQGEQFF.